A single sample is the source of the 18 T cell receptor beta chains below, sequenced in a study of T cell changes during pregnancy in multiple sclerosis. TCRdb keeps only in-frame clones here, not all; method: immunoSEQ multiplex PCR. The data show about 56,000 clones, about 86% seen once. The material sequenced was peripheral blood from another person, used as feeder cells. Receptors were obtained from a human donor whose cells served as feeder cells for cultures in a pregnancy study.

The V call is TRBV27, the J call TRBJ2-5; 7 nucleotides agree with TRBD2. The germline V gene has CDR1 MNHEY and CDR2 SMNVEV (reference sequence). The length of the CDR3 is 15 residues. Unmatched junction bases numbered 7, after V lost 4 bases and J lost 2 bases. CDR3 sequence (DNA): TGTGCCAGCAGTTCAGTTTTCGGGGGGCAAGAGACCCAGTACTTC. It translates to CASSSVFGGQETQYF.

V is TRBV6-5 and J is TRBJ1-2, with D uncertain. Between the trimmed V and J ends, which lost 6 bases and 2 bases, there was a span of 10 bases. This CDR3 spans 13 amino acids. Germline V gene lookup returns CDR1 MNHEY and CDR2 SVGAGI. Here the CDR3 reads CASRITGNYGYTF. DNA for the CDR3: TGTGCCAGCAGGATCACGGGAAACTATGGCTACACCTTC.

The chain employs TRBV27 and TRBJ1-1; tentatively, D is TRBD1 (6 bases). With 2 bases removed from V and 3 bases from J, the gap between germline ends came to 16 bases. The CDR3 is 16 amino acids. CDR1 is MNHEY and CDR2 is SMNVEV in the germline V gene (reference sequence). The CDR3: CASSLRKPGTYTEAFF. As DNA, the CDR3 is TGTGCCAGCAGTTTACGAAAGCCCGGGACATACACTGAAGCTTTCTTT.

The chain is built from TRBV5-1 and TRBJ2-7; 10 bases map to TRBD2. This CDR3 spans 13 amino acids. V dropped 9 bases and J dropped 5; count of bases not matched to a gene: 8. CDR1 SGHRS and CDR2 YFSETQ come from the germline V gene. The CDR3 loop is CATAGLASDEQYF. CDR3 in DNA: TGCGCCACCGCGGGACTAGCGAGCGACGAGCAGTACTTC. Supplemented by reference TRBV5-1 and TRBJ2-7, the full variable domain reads KAGVTQTPRYLIKTRGQQVTLSCSPISGHRSVSWYQQTPGQGLQFLFEYFSETQRNKGNFPGRFSGRQFSNSRSEMNVSTLELGDSALYLCATAGLASDEQYFGPGTRLTVT.

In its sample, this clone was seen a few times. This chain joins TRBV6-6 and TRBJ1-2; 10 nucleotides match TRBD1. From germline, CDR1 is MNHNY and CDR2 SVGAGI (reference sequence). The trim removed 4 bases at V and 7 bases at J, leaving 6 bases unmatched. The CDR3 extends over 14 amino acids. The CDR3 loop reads CASSSVTGGLGYTF. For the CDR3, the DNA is TGTGCCAGCAGTTCTGTGACAGGGGGCCTTGGCTACACCTTC.

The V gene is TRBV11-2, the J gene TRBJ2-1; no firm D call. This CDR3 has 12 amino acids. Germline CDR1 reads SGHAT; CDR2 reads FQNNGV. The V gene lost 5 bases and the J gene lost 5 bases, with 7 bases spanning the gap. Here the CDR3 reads CASSPVHNEQFF. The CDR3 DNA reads TGTGCCAGCAGCCCCGTACACAATGAGCAGTTCTTC.

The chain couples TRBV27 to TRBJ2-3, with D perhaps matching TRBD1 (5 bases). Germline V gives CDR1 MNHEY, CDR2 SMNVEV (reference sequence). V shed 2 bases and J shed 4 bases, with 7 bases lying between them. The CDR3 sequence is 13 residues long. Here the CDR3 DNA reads TGTGCCAGCAGTTTAAGGGGTGCAGATACGCAGTATTTT. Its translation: CASSLRGADTQYF.

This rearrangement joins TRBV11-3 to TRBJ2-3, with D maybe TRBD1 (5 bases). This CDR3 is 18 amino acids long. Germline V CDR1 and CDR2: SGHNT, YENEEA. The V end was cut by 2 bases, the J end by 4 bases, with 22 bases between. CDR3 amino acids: CASSLSQGGSTTPDTQYF. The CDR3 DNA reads TGTGCCAGCAGCTTATCTCAGGGCGGATCTACGACTCCAGATACGCAGTATTTT.

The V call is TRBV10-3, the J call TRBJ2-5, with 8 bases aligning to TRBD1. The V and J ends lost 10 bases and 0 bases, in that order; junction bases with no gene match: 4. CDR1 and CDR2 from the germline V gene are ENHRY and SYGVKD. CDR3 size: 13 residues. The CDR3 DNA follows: TGTGCCACCTCGACAGGGGACCAAGAGACCCAGTACTTC. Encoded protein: CATSTGDQETQYF.

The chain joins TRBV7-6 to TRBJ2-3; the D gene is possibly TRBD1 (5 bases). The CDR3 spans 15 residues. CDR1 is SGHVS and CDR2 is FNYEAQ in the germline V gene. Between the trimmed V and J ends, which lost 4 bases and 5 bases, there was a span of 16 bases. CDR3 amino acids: CASSYGTSQGDTQYF. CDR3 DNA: TGTGCCAGCAGCTATGGAACCTCCCAGGGAGATACGCAGTATTTT.

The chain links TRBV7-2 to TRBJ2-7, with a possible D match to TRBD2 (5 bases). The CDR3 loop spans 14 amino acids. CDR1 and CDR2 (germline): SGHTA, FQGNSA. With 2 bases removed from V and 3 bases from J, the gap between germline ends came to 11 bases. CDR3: CASSLTGVGYEQYF. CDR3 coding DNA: TGTGCCAGCAGCTTAACCGGGGTCGGCTACGAGCAGTACTTC.

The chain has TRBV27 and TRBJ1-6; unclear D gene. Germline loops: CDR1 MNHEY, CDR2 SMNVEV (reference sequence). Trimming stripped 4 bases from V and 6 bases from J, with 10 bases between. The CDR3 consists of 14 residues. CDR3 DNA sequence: TGTGCCAGCAGTTGGGGAGGGAGTAATTCACCCCTCCACTTT. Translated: CASSWGGSNSPLHF.

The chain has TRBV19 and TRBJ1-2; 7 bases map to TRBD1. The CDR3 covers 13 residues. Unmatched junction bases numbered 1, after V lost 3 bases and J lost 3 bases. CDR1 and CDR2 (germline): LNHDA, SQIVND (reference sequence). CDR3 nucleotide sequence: TGTGCCAGTAGTATCGGGACAGACTATGGCTACACCTTC. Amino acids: CASSIGTDYGYTF. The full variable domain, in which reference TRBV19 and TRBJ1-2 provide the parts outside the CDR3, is DGGITQSPKYLFRKEGQNVTLSCEQNLNHDAMYWYRQDPGQGLRLIYYSQIVNDFQKGDIAEGYSVSREKKESFPLTVTSAQKNPTAFYLCASSIGTDYGYTFGSGTRLTVV.

The CDR3 region has the DNA TGCGCCAGCAGCTTGGGACTAGAGCAGTTCTTC. Translating gives CASSLGLEQFF. This chain links TRBV5-1 with TRBJ2-1; D is possibly TRBD2 (5 bases). The CDR3 extends over 11 amino acids. Germline V gene lookup returns CDR1 SGHRS and CDR2 YFSETQ. Between the trimmed V and J ends, which lost 0 bases and 10 bases, there was a span of 5 bases.

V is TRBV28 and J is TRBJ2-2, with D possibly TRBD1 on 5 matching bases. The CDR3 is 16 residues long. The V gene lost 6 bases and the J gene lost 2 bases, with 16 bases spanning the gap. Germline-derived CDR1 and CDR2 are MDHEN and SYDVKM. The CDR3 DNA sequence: TGTGCCAGCAGGCCTCAGGGCCCCTCAAACACCGGGGAGCTGTTTTTT. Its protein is CASRPQGPSNTGELFF.

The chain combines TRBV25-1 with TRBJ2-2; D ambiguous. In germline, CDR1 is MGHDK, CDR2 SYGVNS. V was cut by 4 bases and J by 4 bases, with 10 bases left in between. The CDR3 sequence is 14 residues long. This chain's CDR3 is CASSAPYVTGELFF. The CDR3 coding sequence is TGTGCCAGCAGTGCCCCCTACGTCACCGGGGAGCTGTTTTTT. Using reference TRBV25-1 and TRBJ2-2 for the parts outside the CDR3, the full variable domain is EADIYQTPRYLVIGTGKKITLECSQTMGHDKMYWYQQDPGMELHLIHYSYGVNSTEKGDLSSESTVSRIRTEHFPLTLESARPSHTSQYLCASSAPYVTGELFFGEGSRLTVL.

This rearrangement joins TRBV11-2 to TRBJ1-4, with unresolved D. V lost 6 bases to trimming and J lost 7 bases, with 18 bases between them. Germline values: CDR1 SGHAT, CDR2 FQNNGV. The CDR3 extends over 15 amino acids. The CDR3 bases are TGTGCCAGCAGGTCCCCCCTCTCATCGGGTGAAAAACTGTTTTTT. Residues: CASRSPLSSGEKLFF.

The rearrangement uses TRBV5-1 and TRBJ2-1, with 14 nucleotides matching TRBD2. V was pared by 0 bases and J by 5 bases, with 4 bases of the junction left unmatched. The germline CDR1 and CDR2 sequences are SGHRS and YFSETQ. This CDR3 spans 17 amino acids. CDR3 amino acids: CASSLGLAGGPDNEQFF. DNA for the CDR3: TGCGCCAGCAGCTTGGGACTAGCGGGAGGGCCGGACAATGAGCAGTTCTTC.